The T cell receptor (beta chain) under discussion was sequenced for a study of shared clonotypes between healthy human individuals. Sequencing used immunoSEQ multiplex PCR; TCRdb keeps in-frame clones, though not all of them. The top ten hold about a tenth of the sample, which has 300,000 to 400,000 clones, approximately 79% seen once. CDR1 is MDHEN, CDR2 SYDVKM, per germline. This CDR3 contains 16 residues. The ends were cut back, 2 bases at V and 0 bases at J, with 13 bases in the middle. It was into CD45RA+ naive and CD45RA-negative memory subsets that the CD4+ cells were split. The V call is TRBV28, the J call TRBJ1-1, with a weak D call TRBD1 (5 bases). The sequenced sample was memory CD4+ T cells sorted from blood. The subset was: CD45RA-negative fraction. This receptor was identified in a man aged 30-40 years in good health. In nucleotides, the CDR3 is TGTGCCAGCAGTTTAGTCGGACACAGGATGAACACTGAAGCTTTCTTT. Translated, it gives CASSLVGHRMNTEAFF.